The clone carrying this TCR beta chain was seen more than once but under ten times. Antigen specificity is unknown. V dropped 5 bases and J dropped 0; count of bases not matched to a gene: 2. CDR1 DFQATT and CDR2 SNEGSKA come from the germline V gene (reference sequence). The CDR3 runs 14 residues. This sample is part of a study of T-cell reconstitution after alpha-beta-depleted transplantation in children. Study-wide findings and caveats: By one year post-transplant, T-cell counts and diversity largely arose from T cells that were newly produced. Expanded graft clones numbering several hundred reportedly gave rise to alpha-beta T cells about two months after transplant. Some patients showed high day-60 TCRbeta diversity, which derived from surviving recipient T cells and thymic progenitors.

The authors prepared the TCRbeta library with unique molecular identifiers. TCRdb processed the PCR reads anew with MiXCR; each CDR3 protein has one entry. Of about 200,000 distinct CDR3 sequences listed, about 7% are singletons. This receptor was taken from a boy aged 2 to 10 with acute lymphoblastic leukemia, due to receive a stem cell transplant. The source was PBMCs, collected before TCRalphabeta/CD19-depleted stem cell transplant. This chain links TRBV20-1 with TRBJ2-1, with 9 bases matching TRBD2. The CDR3 DNA follows: TGCAGTGCTGTTAGCGGGGGCTCCTACAATGAGCAGTTCTTC. It yields the protein CSAVSGGSYNEQFF.